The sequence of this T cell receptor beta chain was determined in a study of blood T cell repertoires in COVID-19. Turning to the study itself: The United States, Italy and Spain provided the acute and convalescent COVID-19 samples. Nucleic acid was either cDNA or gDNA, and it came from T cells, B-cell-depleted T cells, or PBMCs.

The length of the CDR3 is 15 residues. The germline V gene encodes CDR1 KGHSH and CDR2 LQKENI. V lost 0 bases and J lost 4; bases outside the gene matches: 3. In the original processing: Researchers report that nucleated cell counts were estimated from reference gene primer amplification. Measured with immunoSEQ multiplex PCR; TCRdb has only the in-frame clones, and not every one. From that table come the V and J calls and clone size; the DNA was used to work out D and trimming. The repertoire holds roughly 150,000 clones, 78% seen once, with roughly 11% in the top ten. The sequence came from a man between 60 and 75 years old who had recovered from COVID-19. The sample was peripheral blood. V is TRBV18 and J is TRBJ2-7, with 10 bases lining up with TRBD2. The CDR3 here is CASSPPSAGGYEQYF. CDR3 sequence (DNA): TGTGCCAGCTCACCACCATCAGCGGGGGGGTACGAGCAGTACTTC.